Listed below are T cell receptor beta chains from one sample, sequenced in a study of vaccination effects on CD4 cells after COVID-19. The assay was immunoSEQ multiplex PCR, and TCRdb's table has in-frame clones only and misses some. The table lists roughly 73,000 clones, roughly 73% of them singletons. Their target antigens are unknown. Sequenced material: CD4+ T cells from PBMCs cultured with HIV peptides, taken before COVID-19 vaccination. These receptors originate from a human donor who had a prior SARS-CoV-2 infection. Both conserved end residues are part of each CDR3. Fields, in order: V gene, J gene, clone size, CDR3 protein. A row's size may be missing; if present it is once, few, many or a size class.

TRBV30,TRBJ1-1,-,CAWSVGGTNTEAFF
TRBV21-1,TRBJ2-3,-,CASTKNSTDTQYF
TRBV4-1,TRBJ1-2,many,CASSLRDRGLASNYGYTF
TRBV6-2/TRBV6-3,TRBJ1-5,-,CASSPSRGAIYQPQHF
TRBV11-1,TRBJ2-7,-,CASSLEVARGLYEQYF
TRBV7-8,TRBJ1-1,-,CASSLEGASGTEAFF
TRBV21-1,TRBJ1-5,-,CASSPSRAQDQPQHF
TRBV29-1,TRBJ1-2,-,CSVEDYGYTF
TRBV7-9,TRBJ2-2,few,CASSLDPPRKTGELFF
TRBV6-6,TRBJ2-5,-,CASSYWETQYF
TRBV21-1,TRBJ2-5,few,CASSKDLPRGETQYF
TRBV3-1/TRBV3-2,TRBJ2-1,-,CASRGGDNEQFF
TRBV3-1/TRBV3-2,TRBJ1-3,-,CASSQTRGARNTIYF
TRBV7-3,TRBJ2-1,-,CASSQGGYYNEQFF
TRBV5-6,TRBJ2-7,-,CASSHSGTHWSYEQYF
TRBV6-5,TRBJ1-2,-,CASSLRTYGAYGYTF
TRBV15,TRBJ1-6,few,CATSREDSFGSPLHF
TRBV12-1,TRBJ1-2,-,CASTFPDRGYGYTF
TRBV5-1,TRBJ1-2,-,CASSSTGGRSNYGYTF
TRBV25-1,TRBJ1-1,-,CASSEYAGGWMTFF
TRBV29-1,TRBJ2-7,-,CSYRGTSGYEQYF
TRBV5-1,TRBJ1-2,-,CASSSTRMGYTF